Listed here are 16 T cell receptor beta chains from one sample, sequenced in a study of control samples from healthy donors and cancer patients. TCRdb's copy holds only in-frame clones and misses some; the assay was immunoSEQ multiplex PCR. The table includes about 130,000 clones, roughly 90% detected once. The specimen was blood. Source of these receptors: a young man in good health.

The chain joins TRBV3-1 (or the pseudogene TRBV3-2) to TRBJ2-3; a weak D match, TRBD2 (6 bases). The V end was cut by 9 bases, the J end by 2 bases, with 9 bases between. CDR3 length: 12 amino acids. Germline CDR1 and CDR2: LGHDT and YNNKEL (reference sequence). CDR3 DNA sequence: TGTGCCAGACTAGCCTCCACAGATACGCAGTATTTT. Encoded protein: CARLASTDTQYF.

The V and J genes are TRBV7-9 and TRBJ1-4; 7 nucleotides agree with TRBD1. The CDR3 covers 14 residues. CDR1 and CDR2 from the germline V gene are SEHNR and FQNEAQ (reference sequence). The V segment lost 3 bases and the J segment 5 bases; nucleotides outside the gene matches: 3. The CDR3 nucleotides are TGTGCCAGCAGCTTGGGACAGAACAATGAAAAACTGTTTTTT. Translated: CASSLGQNNEKLFF.

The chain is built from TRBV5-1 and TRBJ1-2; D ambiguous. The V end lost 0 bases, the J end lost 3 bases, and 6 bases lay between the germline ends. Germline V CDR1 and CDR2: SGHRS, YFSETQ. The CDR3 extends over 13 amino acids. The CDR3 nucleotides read TGCGCCAGCAGCTTGGACCCTGACTATGGCTACACCTTC. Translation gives CASSLDPDYGYTF.

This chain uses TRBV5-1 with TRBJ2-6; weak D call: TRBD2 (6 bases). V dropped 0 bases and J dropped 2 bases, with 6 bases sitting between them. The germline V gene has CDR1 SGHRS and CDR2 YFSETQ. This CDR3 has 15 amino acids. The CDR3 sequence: CASSLAGAGANVLTF. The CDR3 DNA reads TGCGCCAGCAGCTTGGCGGGGGCTGGGGCCAACGTCCTGACTTTC.

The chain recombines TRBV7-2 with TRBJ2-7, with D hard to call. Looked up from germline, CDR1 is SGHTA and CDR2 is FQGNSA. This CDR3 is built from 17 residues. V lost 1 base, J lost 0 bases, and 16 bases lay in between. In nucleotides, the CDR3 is TGTGCCAGCAGCTTAGGCCCTCTGGTGCGAACCTCCTACGAGCAGTACTTC. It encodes CASSLGPLVRTSYEQYF. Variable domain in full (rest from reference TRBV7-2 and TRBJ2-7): GAGVSQSPSNKVTEKGKDVELRCDPISGHTALYWYRQSLGQGLEFLIYFQGNSAPDKSGLPSDRFSAERTGGSVSTLTIQRTQQEDSAVYLCASSLGPLVRTSYEQYFGPGTRLTVT.

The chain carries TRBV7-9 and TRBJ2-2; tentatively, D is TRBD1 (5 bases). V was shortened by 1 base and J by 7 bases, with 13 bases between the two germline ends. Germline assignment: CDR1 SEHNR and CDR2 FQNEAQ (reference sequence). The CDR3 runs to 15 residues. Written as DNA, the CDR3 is TGTGCCAGCAGCTTAGATTCCAGGGCACGCGGGGAGCTGTTTTTT. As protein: CASSLDSRARGELFF.

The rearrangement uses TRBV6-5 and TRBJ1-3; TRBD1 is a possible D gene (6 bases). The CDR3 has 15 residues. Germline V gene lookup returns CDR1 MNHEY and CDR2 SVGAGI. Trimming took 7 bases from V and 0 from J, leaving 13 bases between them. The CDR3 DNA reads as TGTGCCAGCATGAGGGGGGTCGTCTCTGGAAACACCATATATTTT. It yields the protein CASMRGVVSGNTIYF.

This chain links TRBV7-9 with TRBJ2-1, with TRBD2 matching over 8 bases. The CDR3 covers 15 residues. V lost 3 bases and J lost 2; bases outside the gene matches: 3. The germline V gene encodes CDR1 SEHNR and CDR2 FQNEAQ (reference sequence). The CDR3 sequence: CASSFSGEPYNEQFF. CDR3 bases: TGTGCCAGCAGCTTTAGCGGGGAACCCTACAATGAGCAGTTCTTC.

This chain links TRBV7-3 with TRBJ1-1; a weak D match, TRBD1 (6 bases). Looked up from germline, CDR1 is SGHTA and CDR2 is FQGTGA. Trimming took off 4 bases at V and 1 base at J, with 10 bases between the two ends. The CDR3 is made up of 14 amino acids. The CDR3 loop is CASSSGQSNTEAFF. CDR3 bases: TGTGCCAGCAGCTCGGGACAATCGAACACTGAAGCTTTCTTT.

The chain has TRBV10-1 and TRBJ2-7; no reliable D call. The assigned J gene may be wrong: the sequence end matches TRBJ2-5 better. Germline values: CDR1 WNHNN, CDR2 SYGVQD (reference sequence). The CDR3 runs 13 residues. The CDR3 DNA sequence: TGCGCCAGCAGGGTTCGGGTCAAAGAGACCCAGTACTTC. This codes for CASRVRVKETQYF.

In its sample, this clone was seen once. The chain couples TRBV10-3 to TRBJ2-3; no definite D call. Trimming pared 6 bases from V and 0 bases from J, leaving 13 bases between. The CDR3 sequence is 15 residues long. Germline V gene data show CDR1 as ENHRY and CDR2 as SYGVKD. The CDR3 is CAIRSLALSTDTQYF. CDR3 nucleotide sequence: TGTGCCATCAGATCCCTGGCGCTGAGCACAGATACGCAGTATTTT.

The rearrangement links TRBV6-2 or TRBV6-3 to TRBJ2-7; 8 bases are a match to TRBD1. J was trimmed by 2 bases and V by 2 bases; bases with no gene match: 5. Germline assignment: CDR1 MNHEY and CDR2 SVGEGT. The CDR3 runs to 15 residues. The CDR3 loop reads CASSYGQGYPYEQYF. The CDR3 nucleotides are TGTGCCAGCAGTTACGGACAGGGCTACCCCTACGAGCAGTACTTC.

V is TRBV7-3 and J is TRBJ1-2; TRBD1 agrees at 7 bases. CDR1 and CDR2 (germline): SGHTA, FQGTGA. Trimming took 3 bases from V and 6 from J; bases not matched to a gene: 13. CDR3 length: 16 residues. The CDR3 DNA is TGTGCCAGCAGCTTGGCCCATACCGGGACAGATGATGGCTACACCTTC. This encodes CASSLAHTGTDDGYTF.

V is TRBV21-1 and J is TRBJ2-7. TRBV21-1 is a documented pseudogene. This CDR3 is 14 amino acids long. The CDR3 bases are TGTGCCAGCAGCTTCAACGAGGGGGGCTACGAGCAGTACTTC. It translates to CASSFNEGGYEQYF.

The CDR3 DNA is TGTGCCAGCGGGGTTCACGGCCGCTATGGCTACACCTTC. It encodes CASGVHGRYGYTF. This chain connects TRBV9 to TRBJ1-2, with unresolved D. Trimming shortened V by 7 bases and J by 4 bases, and 14 bases separated the two germline ends. Germline assignment: CDR1 SGDLS and CDR2 YYNGEE. The CDR3 covers 13 residues.

The CDR3 loop is CASSLRRGWGGPDTQYF. The CDR3 DNA sequence: TGTGCCAGCAGCTTGAGGCGTGGGTGGGGGGGCCCAGATACGCAGTATTTT. The gene calls are TRBV5-6 and TRBJ2-3; a weak D match, TRBD2 (7 bases). Per germline, CDR1 SGHDT and CDR2 YYEEEE. The CDR3 sequence is 17 residues long. V was clipped by 1 base and J by 4 bases, with 19 bases between them.